A selection of T cell receptor beta chains follows, all from one sample in a study of neurological immune-mediated disorders. TCRdb itself ran the 5' RACE reads through MiXCR, one entry per CDR3 protein. The sample includes tens of thousands of distinct CDR3 sequences, about 11% of them seen just once. What was sequenced was PBMCs. The receptors were sampled from a male donor with HTLV-1-associated myelopathy (HAM/TSP). Both conserved end residues are part of each CDR3. A D gene is named only where the DNA matches it firmly. Clone sizes are given selectively: once, few, many, or a class where the clone is expanded.

clone size	D gene	J gene	V gene	CDR3 protein	CDR3 DNA
many	-	TRBJ1-6	TRBV7-9	CASSVEGTSLNNSPLHF	TGTGCCAGCAGCGTCGAGGGGACTTCTTTAAATAATTCACCCCTCCACTTT
many	-	TRBJ2-7	TRBV6-2/TRBV6-3	CASSPPGAYEQYF	TGTGCCAGCTCACCACCCGGAGCCTACGAGCAGTACTTC
many	TRBD2	TRBJ2-3	TRBV20-1	CSARGLAGGTDTQYF	TGCAGTGCTAGAGGACTAGCGGGGGGGACAGATACGCAGTATTTT
many	-	TRBJ2-7	TRBV10-3	CAISESRPGTRHEQYF	TGTGCCATCAGTGAGTCGCGTCCAGGAACGAGGCACGAGCAGTACTTC
many	TRBD1	TRBJ2-1	TRBV6-5	CASRQAGGIDEQFF	TGTGCCAGCAGACAAGCAGGGGGCATCGATGAGCAGTTCTTC
many	TRBD1	TRBJ2-4	TRBV9	CASSEGQGKNIQYF	TGTGCCAGCAGCGAGGGACAGGGTAAAAACATTCAGTACTTC
many	TRBD1	TRBJ1-1	TRBV29-1	CSVIQGTNTEAFF	TGCAGCGTCATACAGGGGACGAACACTGAAGCTTTCTTT
many	TRBD1	TRBJ2-7	TRBV5-1	CASSLGQGGEQYF	TGCGCCAGCAGCCTCGGACAGGGCGGCGAGCAGTACTTC
many	-	TRBJ1-6	TRBV7-2	CASSSGTYNSPLHF	TGTGCCAGCAGCTCCGGGACATATAATTCACCCCTCCACTTT
many	TRBD1	TRBJ2-5	TRBV30	CAWSLTGGQETQYF	TGTGCCTGGAGTTTGACAGGGGGTCAAGAGACCCAGTACTTC
-	TRBD1	TRBJ1-1	TRBV11-3	CASSVRQGMNTEAFF	TGTGCCAGCAGCGTCCGACAGGGGATGAACACTGAAGCTTTCTTT
many	-	TRBJ1-1	TRBV20-1	CSATDIMNTEAFF	TGCAGTGCCACGGACATTATGAACACTGAAGCTTTCTTT